Listed below are T cell receptor beta chains from one sample, sequenced in a study of blood T cell repertoires in COVID-19. Assay used: immunoSEQ multiplex PCR; TCRdb lists only in-frame clones, some missing. The sample records roughly 180,000 clones, 81% being singletons. Sequenced: PBMCs or T cells enriched from blood (not recorded which). The receptors shown here come from a middle-aged woman with acute COVID-19. The CDR3 runs from the conserved cysteine through the conserved F or W.

>TRBJ2-1|TRBV10-1
CASRGGRYYNEQFF
>TRBJ2-3|TRBV2
CASLREKQYF
>TRBJ2-7|TRBV5-1
CASSLAGTVSYEQYF
>TRBJ2-7|TRBV6-5
CASTGLAGAPSEQYF
>TRBJ1-5|TRBV20-1
CSASFGTDNQPQHF
>TRBJ2-7|TRBV7-9
CASSSDRQSSYEQYF
>TRBJ2-7|TRBV5-4
CASSGGQGKVRDEQYF
>TRBJ2-2|TRBV6-6
CASSYREGGSGELFF
>TRBJ1-2|TRBV5-1
CASSFEGQEDF
>TRBJ1-2|TRBV18
CASSRGQVDGYTF
>TRBJ2-3|TRBV3-1/TRBV3-2
CASSQDWRGGDTQYF
>TRBJ1-1|TRBV3-1/TRBV3-2
CASSHAVNTEAFF
>TRBJ2-5|TRBV7-2
CASSSWLAGGRQETQYF
>TRBJ2-1|TRBV3-1/TRBV3-2
CASSQDIQGFNNEQFF
>TRBJ2-1|TRBV29-1
CSVLLRGYNEQFF
>TRBJ2-5|TRBV5-4
CASSSLAGETQYF
>TRBJ1-6|TRBV7-2
CASSLDRHYNSPLHF
>TRBJ2-5|TRBV6-1
CASSDGSSGVLYF
>TRBJ2-3|TRBV11-2
CASEAGVGTDTQYF
>TRBJ1-1|TRBV5-6
CASSLLGDRRTEAFF
>TRBJ1-5|TRBV19
CASSPRGHSNQPQHF
>TRBJ1-5|TRBV2
CASSGTGNNQPQHF
>TRBJ1-2|TRBV5-1
CASSFQAGPKGGGGYTF
>TRBJ1-1|TRBV6-5
CASSSGDEAFF
>TRBJ2-7|TRBV2
CASRPGSYEQYF
>TRBJ1-1|TRBV18
CASSPGTGGITEAFF
>TRBJ2-2|TRBV7-3
CASSRSGSSDGELFF
>TRBJ1-1|TRBV10-3
CASRMGGTEAFF
>TRBJ1-5|TRBV19
CASSEGQAGQPQHF
>TRBJ1-2|TRBV10-3
CAISESAGQGNYGYTF
>TRBJ2-1|TRBV30
CASDPFSGSAYNEQFF
>TRBJ2-3|TRBV7-9
CASSPNRSIRATDTQYF
>TRBJ2-1|TRBV2
CASSLLAGGSGEQFF
>TRBJ2-5|TRBV6-2/TRBV6-3
CASSPRLAGAETQYF
>TRBJ1-6|TRBV25-1
CASSESGTGGSPLHF
>TRBJ1-2|TRBV27
CASSPTGLFYGYTF
>TRBJ2-1|TRBV9
CASSETSGKWVEQFF
>TRBJ2-1|TRBV6-6
CATRGASEQFF
>TRBJ1-2|TRBV5-8
CASRTEGLGDGYTF
>TRBJ2-2|TRBV21-1
CASSPSSGLAGELFF
>TRBJ2-7|TRBV10-3
CAISESNVRYEQYF
>TRBJ2-5|TRBV28
CASSHDTGQETQYF
>TRBJ1-4|TRBV6-6
CASSQNEKLFF
>TRBJ2-1|TRBV24-1
CATASGRVENEQFF
>TRBJ1-2|TRBV5-1
CASSLVTGFPGYTF
>TRBJ1-5|TRBV6-5
CASSSNQYSNQPQHF
>TRBJ2-7|TRBV27
CASSLSRLAMYEQYF
>TRBJ2-3|TRBV6-5
CASRRGTSTDTQYF
>TRBJ1-5|TRBV19
CASSITGPQHF
>TRBJ2-2|TRBV19
CASSIRRDANTGELFF
>TRBJ1-1|TRBV6-5
CASRSQGNTEAFF